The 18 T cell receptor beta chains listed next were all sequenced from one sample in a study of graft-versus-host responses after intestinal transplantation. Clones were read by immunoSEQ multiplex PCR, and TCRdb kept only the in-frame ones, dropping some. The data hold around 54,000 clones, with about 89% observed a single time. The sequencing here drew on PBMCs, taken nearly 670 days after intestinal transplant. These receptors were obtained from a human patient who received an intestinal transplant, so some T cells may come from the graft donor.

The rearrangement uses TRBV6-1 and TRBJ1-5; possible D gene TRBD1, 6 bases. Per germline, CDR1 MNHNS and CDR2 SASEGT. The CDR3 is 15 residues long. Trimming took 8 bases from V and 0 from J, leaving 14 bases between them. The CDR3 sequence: CASGWTADSNQPQHF. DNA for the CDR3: TGTGCCAGCGGATGGACAGCCGATAGCAATCAGCCCCAGCATTTT.

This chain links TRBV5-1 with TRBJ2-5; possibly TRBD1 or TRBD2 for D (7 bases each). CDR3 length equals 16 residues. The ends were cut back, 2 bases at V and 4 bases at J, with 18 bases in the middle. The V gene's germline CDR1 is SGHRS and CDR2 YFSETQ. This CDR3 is CASSFPPGGGIETQYF. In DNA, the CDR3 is TGCGCCAGCAGCTTCCCCCCAGGGGGAGGGATAGAGACCCAGTACTTC.

The CDR3 DNA follows: TGTGCCAGCTCACCAGACAGGGGGCGAGGAACCTATGGCTACACCTTC. Its translation: CASSPDRGRGTYGYTF. The chain uses TRBV18 and TRBJ1-2, with TRBD1 matching 10 bases. This CDR3 has 16 amino acids. Trimming removed 2 bases from V and 4 bases from J; junction bases left unmatched: 7. CDR1 KGHSH and CDR2 LQKENI come from the germline V gene. Full variable domain (rest looked up from reference TRBV18 and TRBJ1-2): NAGVMQNPRHLVRRRGQEARLRCSPMKGHSHVYWYRQLPEEGLKFMVYLQKENIIDESGMPKERFSAEFPKEGPSILRIQQVVRGDSAAYFCASSPDRGRGTYGYTFGSGTRLTVV.

The CDR3 sequence: CASSVTANTEAFF. The CDR3 nucleotides read TGTGCCAGCAGCGTAACAGCGAACACTGAAGCTTTCTTT. This chain connects TRBV7-9 to TRBJ1-1, with D unclear. The CDR3 is made up of 13 amino acids. Trimming took 5 bases from V and 1 from J, leaving 8 bases between them. Germline CDR1 is SEHNR and CDR2 is FQNEAQ (reference sequence).

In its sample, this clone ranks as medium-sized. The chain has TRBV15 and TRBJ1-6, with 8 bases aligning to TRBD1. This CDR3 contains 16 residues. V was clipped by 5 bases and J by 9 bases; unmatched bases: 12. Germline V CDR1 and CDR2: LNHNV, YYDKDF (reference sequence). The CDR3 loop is CATSADPQGEASPLHF. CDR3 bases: TGTGCCACCAGCGCTGACCCACAGGGGGAGGCTTCACCCCTCCACTTT.

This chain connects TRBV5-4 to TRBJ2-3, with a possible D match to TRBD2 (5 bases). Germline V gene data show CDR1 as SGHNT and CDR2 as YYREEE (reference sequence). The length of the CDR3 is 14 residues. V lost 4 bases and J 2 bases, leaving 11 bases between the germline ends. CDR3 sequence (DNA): TGTGCCAGCAGCCAAGAACGGGACACAGATACGCAGTATTTT. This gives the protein CASSQERDTDTQYF.

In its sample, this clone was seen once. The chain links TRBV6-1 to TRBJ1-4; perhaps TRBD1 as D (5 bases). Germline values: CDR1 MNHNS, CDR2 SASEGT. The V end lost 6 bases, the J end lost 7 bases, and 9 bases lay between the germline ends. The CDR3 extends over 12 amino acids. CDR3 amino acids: CASSRAREKLFF. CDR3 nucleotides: TGTGCCAGCAGCAGGGCCCGTGAAAAACTGTTTTTT.

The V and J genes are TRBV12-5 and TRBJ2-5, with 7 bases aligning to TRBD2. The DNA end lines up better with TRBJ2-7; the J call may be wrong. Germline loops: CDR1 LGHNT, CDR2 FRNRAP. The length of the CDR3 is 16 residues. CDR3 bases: TGTGCTAGTCTTGGAGGCGGGGGTCACCATACCTACGAGCAGTACTTC. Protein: CASLGGGGHHTYEQYF.

CDR3 sequence (DNA): TGTGCCTGGAGCGGAGGGACAGTCAGCAATCAGCCCCAGCATTTT. It is translated as CAWSGGTVSNQPQHF. The chain joins TRBV30 to TRBJ1-5, with 7 bases that match TRBD1. Germline values: CDR1 GTSNPN, CDR2 SVGIG (reference sequence). V shed 3 bases and J 1 base; nucleotides not matched to a gene: 6. This CDR3 has 15 amino acids.

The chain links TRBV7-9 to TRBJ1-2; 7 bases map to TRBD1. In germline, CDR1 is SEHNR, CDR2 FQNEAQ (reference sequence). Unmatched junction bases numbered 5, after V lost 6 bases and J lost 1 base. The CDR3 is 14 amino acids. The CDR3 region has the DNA TGTGCCAGCAGTTGGACAGGAATTAACTATGGCTACACCTTC. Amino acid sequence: CASSWTGINYGYTF.

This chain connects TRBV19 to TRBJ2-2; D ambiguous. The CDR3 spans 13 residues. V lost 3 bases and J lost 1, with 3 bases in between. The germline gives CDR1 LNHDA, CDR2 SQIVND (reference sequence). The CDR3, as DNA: TGTGCCAGTAGTATGCAGAACACCGGGGAGCTGTTTTTT. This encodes CASSMQNTGELFF.

CDR3 bases: TGCAGCGTTGGACAGGGGAGATATGGCTACACCTTC. It yields the protein CSVGQGRYGYTF. The chain has TRBV29-1 and TRBJ1-2, with 8 bases identical to TRBD1. The germline CDR1 and CDR2 sequences are SQVTM and ANQGSEA. CDR3 length equals 12 residues. V shed 4 bases, J shed 5 bases, and the junction held 3 bases outside the gene matches.

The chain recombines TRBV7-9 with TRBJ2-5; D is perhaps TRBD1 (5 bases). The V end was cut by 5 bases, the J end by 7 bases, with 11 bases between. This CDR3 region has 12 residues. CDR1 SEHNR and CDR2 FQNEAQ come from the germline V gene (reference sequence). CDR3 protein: CASSRGQGTQYF. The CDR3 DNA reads TGTGCCAGCAGCCGAGGTCAGGGGACCCAGTACTTC.

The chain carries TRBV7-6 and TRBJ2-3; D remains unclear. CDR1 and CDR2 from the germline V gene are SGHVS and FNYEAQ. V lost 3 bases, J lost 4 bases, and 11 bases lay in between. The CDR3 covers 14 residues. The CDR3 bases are TGTGCCAGCAGCTTTTTGGGGTTGGCAGATACGCAGTATTTT. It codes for CASSFLGLADTQYF.

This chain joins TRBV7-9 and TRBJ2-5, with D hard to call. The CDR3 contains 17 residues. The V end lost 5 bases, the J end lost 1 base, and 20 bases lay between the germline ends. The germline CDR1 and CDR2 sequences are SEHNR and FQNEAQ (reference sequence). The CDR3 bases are TGTGCCAGCAGCGCACACCCCTGGGCCCAACCCCAAGAGACCCAGTACTTC. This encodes CASSAHPWAQPQETQYF.

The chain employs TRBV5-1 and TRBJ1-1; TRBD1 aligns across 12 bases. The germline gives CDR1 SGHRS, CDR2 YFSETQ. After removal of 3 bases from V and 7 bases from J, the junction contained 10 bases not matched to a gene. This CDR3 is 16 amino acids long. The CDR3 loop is CASSYAGTGGRSEAFF. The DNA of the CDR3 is TGCGCCAGCAGCTACGCCGGGACAGGGGGCCGTAGTGAAGCTTTCTTT.

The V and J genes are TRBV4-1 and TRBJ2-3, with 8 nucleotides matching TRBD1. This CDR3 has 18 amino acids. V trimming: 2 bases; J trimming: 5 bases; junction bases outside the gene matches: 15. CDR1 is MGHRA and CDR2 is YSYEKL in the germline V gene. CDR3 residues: CASSQRRAGTGAGDTQYF. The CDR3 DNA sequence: TGCGCCAGCAGCCAAAGGAGGGCCGGGACAGGCGCCGGAGATACGCAGTATTTT.

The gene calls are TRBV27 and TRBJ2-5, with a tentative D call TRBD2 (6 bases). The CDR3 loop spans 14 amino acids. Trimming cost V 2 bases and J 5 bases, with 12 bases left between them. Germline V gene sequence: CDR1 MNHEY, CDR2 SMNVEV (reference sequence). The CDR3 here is CASSLLAGRETQYF. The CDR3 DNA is TGTGCCAGCAGTTTACTGGCGGGGAGGGAGACCCAGTACTTC.